A selection of T cell receptor beta chains follows, all from one sample in a study of metastatic and nonmetastatic thyroid tumors. TCRdb ran MiXCR on the PCR reads. The sample includes about 12,000 clones, under 35% of them seen just once. Material: tumor tissue. All receptors come from a female donor with papillary thyroid cancer or a benign thyroid nodule (not recorded which). Some clones in this sample may be carry-over from other donors' samples. Each CDR3 is given with its conserved first and last residue. The order of the fields is V gene, clone size, D gene, J gene, CDR3 protein, CDR3 DNA. A D gene is named only where the DNA matches it firmly. Not all rows give a size; the values are once, few, many and, for expanded clones, a class.

V gene: TRBV5-1
clone size: once
D gene: TRBD2
J gene: TRBJ2-1
CDR3 protein: CASSLGGTRYNEQFF
CDR3 DNA: TGCGCCAGCAGCTTGGGCGGGACTAGATACAATGAGCAGTTCTTC

V gene: TRBV28
clone size: .
D gene: TRBD2
J gene: TRBJ2-7
CDR3 protein: CASSAPGRGGSGYEQYF
CDR3 DNA: TGTGCCAGCAGTGCCCCAGGGAGGGGTGGTTCGGGTTACGAGCAGTACTTC

V gene: TRBV6-1
clone size: .
D gene: TRBD1
J gene: TRBJ2-7
CDR3 protein: CATTGQIYEQYF
CDR3 DNA: TGTGCCACTACGGGACAGATCTACGAGCAGTACTTC

V gene: TRBV27
clone size: many
D gene: .
J gene: TRBJ1-2
CDR3 protein: CASSLRYTNYGYTF
CDR3 DNA: TGTGCCAGCAGTTTGAGGTATACCAACTATGGCTACACCTTC

V gene: TRBV5-1
clone size: .
D gene: TRBD2
J gene: TRBJ2-7
CDR3 protein: CASSESGRYEQYF
CDR3 DNA: TGCGCCAGCAGCGAGAGCGGGAGATACGAGCAGTACTTC

V gene: TRBV3-1
clone size: .
D gene: TRBD2
J gene: TRBJ2-1
CDR3 protein: CASSRDLAGGSYNEQSF
CDR3 DNA: TGTGCCAGCAGCCGGGACTTAGCGGGAGGGTCCTACAATGAGCAGTCCTTT

V gene: TRBV19
clone size: few
D gene: TRBD2
J gene: TRBJ2-5
CDR3 protein: CASWAGVVQETQYF
CDR3 DNA: TGTGCCAGCTGGGCGGGAGTGGTCCAAGAGACCCAGTACTTC

V gene: TRBV30
clone size: .
D gene: .
J gene: TRBJ1-2
CDR3 protein: CAWSPAGAGYTF
CDR3 DNA: TGTGCCTGGAGTCCGGCAGGGGCTGGCTACACCTTC

V gene: TRBV6-1
clone size: medium-sized
D gene: .
J gene: TRBJ1-6
CDR3 protein: CASRTREGSSYNSPLHF
CDR3 DNA: TGTGCCAGCAGGACCAGGGAGGGGAGCTCCTATAATTCACCCCTCCACTTT

V gene: TRBV28
clone size: .
D gene: .
J gene: TRBJ2-3
CDR3 protein: CASSFPSTGEVQYF
CDR3 DNA: TGTGCCAGCAGTTTCCCCTCCACGGGAGAAGTGCAGTATTTT

V gene: TRBV5-1
clone size: .
D gene: TRBD1
J gene: TRBJ1-2
CDR3 protein: CASRGTGIYGYTF
CDR3 DNA: TGCGCCAGCAGGGGGACAGGAATCTATGGCTACACCTTC

V gene: TRBV6-1
clone size: .
D gene: TRBD1
J gene: TRBJ1-5
CDR3 protein: CASRDRAWGNQPQHF
CDR3 DNA: TGTGCCAGCAGGGACAGGGCGTGGGGCAATCAGCCCCAGCATTTT

V gene: TRBV18
clone size: many
D gene: .
J gene: TRBJ1-2
CDR3 protein: CASSPPGRPNYGYTF
CDR3 DNA: TGTGCCAGCTCACCACCGGGCAGGCCTAACTATGGCTACACCTTC

V gene: TRBV6-1
clone size: .
D gene: TRBD1
J gene: TRBJ1-5
CDR3 protein: CASRIGGNQNQPQHF
CDR3 DNA: TGTGCCAGCAGAATAGGGGGCAACCAGAATCAGCCCCAGCATTTT

V gene: TRBV2
clone size: .
D gene: TRBD1
J gene: TRBJ1-5
CDR3 protein: CASSLGQGGFSNQPQHF
CDR3 DNA: TGTGCCAGCAGCCTTGGACAGGGAGGGTTCAGCAATCAGCCCCAGCATTTT